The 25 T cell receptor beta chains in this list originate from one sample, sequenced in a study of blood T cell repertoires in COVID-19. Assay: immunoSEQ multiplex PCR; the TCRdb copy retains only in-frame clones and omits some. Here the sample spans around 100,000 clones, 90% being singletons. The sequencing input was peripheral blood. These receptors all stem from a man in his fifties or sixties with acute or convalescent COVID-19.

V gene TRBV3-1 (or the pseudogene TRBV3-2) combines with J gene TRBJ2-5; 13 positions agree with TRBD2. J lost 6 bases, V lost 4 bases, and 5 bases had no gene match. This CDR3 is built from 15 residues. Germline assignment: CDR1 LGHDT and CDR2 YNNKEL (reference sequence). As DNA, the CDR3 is TGTGCCAGCAGCCTTTGGACTAGCGGGAGTCAGACCCAGTACTTC. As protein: CASSLWTSGSQTQYF.

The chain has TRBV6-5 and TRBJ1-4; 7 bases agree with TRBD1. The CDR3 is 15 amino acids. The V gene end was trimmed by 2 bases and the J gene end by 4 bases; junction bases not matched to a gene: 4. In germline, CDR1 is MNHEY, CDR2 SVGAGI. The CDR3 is CASSYRGRNNEKLFF. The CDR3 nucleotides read TGTGCCAGCAGTTACAGGGGGCGTAATAATGAAAAACTGTTTTTT.

CDR3 DNA: TGTGCCACCTTAGCGGGAGAAACGGGCAATGAGCAGTTCTTC. It is translated as CATLAGETGNEQFF. The chain links TRBV2 to TRBJ2-1; 9 bases align to TRBD2. This CDR3 has 14 amino acids. CDR1 is SNHLY, CDR2 FYNNEI, per germline. The ends lost 10 bases at V and 6 bases at J; junction bases unmatched: 10.

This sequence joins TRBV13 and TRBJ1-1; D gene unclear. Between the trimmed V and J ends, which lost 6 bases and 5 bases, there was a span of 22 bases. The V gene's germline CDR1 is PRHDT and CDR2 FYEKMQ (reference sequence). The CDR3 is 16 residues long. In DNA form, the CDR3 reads TGTGCCAGCAGTTCGGGCCGTGGTGGGAGTGGGACTGAAGCTTTCTTT. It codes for CASSSGRGGSGTEAFF.

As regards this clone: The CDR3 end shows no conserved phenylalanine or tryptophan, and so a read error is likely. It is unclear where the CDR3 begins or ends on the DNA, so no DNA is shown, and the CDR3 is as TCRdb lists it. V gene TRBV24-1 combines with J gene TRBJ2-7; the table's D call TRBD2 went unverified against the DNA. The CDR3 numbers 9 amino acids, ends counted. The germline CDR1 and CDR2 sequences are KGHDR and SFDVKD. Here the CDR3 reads CATYPRCPS.

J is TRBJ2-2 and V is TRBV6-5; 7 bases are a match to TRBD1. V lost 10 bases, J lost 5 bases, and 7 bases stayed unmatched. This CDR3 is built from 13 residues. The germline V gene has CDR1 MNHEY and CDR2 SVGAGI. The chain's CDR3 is CATRQGSTGELFF. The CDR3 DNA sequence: TGTGCCACCCGACAGGGTTCAACCGGGGAGCTGTTTTTT.

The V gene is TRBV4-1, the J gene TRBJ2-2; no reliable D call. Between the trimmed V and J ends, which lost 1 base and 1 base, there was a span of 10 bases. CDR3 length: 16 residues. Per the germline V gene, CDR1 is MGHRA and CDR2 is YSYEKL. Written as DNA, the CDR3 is TGCGCCAGCAGCCAAGTGGCTTCGGGGAACACCGGGGAGCTGTTTTTT. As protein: CASSQVASGNTGELFF.

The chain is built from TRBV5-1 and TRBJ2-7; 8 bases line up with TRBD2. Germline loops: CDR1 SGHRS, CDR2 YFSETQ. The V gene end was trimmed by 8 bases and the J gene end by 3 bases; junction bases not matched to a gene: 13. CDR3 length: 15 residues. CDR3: CASNALGLAGYEQYF. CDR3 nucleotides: TGCGCCAGTAACGCACTCGGACTAGCCGGCTACGAGCAGTACTTC.

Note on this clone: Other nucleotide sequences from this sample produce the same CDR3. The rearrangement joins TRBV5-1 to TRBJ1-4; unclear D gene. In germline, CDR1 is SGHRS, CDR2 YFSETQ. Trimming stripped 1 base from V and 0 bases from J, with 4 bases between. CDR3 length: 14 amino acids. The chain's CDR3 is CASSLTATNEKLFF. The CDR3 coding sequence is TGCGCCAGCAGCTTGACGGCAACTAATGAAAAACTGTTTTTT.

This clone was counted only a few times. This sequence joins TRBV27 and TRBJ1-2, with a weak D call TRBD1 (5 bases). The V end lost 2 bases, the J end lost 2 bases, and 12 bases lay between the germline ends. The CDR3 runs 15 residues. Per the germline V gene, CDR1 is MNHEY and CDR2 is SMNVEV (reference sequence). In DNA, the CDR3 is TGTGCCAGCAGTTTACAAGAGGCAGGGAACTATGGCTACACCTTC. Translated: CASSLQEAGNYGYTF.

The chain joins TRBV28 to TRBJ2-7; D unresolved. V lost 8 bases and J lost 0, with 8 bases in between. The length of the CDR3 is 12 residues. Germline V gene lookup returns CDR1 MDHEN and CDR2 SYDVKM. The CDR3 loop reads CASGSGSYEQYF. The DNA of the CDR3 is TGTGCCAGCGGCTCGGGCTCCTACGAGCAGTACTTC. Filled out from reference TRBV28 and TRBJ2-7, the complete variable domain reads DVKVTQSSRYLVKRTGEKVFLECVQDMDHENMFWYRQDPGLGLRLIYFSYDVKMKEKGDIPEGYSVSREKKERFSLILESASTNQTSMYLCASGSGSYEQYFGPGTRLTVT.

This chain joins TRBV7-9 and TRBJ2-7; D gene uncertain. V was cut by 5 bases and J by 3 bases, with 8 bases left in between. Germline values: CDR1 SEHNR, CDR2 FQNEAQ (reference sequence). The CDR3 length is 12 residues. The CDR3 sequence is CASSTGSYEQYF. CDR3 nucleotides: TGTGCCAGCAGCACGGGTAGCTACGAGCAGTACTTC.

CDR3 protein: CASTPRGSGRGEAFF. The DNA of the CDR3 is TGTGCCAGCACCCCGCGGGGATCGGGTAGGGGTGAAGCTTTCTTT. The chain couples TRBV7-8 to TRBJ1-1; D is perhaps TRBD1 (5 bases). V was clipped by 7 bases and J by 7 bases, with 22 bases between them. CDR3 size: 15 residues. Germline loops: CDR1 SGHVS, CDR2 FQNEAQ.

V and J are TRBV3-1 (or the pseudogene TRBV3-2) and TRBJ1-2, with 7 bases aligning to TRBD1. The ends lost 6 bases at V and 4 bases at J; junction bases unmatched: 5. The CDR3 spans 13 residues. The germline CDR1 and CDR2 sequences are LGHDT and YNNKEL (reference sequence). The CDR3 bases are TGTGCCAGCAGAAACCGGGACAGCTATGGCTACACCTTC. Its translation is CASRNRDSYGYTF.

Here the CDR3 reads CASSLRGTSESYNEQFF. In nucleotides, the CDR3 is TGTGCCAGCAGTTTACGGGGGACTAGCGAGTCCTACAATGAGCAGTTCTTC. The chain uses TRBV27 and TRBJ2-1, with 10 nucleotides matching TRBD2. J was trimmed by 1 base and V by 2 bases; bases with no gene match: 5. CDR1 and CDR2 (germline): MNHEY, SMNVEV (reference sequence). The CDR3 runs 17 residues.

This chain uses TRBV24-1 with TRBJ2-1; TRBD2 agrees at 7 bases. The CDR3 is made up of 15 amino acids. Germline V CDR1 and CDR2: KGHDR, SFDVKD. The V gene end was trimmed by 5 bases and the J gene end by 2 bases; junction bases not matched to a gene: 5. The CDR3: CATSASGGAYNEQFF. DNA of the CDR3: TGTGCCACCAGTGCTTCGGGGGGAGCCTACAATGAGCAGTTCTTC.

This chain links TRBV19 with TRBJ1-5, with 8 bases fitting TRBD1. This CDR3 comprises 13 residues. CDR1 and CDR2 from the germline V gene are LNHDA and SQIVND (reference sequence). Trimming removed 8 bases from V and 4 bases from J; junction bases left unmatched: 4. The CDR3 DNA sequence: TGTGCCAGTCGGACAGGGCGGAATCAGCCCCAGCATTTT. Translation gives CASRTGRNQPQHF.

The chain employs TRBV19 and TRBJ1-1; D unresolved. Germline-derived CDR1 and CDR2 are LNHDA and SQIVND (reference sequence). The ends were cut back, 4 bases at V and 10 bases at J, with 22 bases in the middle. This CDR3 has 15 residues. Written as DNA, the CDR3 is TGTGCCAGTAGTAGCGTGAGTGTTGGCGGTTCGTTAGCTTTCTTT. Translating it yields CASSSVSVGGSLAFF.

Here the CDR3 DNA reads TGCGCCAGCAGCTTGCAGGGCTTGGGTCGTGAAAAACTGTTTTTT. It translates to CASSLQGLGREKLFF. This chain joins TRBV5-1 and TRBJ1-4, with D possibly TRBD1 on 5 matching bases. Germline assignment: CDR1 SGHRS and CDR2 YFSETQ. V was trimmed by 1 base and J by 7 bases, leaving 14 bases between them. The CDR3 extends over 15 amino acids.

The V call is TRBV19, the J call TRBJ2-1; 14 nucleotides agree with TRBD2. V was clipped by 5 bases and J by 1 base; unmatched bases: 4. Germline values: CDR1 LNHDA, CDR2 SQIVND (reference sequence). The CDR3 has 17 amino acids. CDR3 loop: CASSAGTSGSSYNEQFF. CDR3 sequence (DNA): TGTGCCAGTAGTGCCGGGACTAGCGGGAGTTCCTACAATGAGCAGTTCTTC. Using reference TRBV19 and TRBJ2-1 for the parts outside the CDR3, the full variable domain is DGGITQSPKYLFRKEGQNVTLSCEQNLNHDAMYWYRQDPGQGLRLIYYSQIVNDFQKGDIAEGYSVSREKKESFPLTVTSAQKNPTAFYLCASSAGTSGSSYNEQFFGPGTRLTVL.

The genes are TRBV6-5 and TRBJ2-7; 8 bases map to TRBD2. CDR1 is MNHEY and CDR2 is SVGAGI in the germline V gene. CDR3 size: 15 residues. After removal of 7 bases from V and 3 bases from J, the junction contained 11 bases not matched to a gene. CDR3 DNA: TGTGCCAGCAACAGACAAGCAACTAGCGGCTACGAGCAGTACTTC. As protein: CASNRQATSGYEQYF.

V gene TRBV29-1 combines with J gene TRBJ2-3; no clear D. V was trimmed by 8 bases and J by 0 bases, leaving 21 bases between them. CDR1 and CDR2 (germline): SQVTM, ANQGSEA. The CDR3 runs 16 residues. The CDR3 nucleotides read TGCAGCACGCGCTATGACTGGAAGACTAGCACAGATACGCAGTATTTT. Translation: CSTRYDWKTSTDTQYF.

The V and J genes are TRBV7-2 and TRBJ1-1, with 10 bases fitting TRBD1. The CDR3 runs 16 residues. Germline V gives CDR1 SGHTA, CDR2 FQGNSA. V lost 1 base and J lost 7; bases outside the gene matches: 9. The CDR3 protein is CASSLEGGQGKSEAFF. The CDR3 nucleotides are TGTGCCAGCAGCTTAGAAGGGGGACAGGGGAAGAGTGAAGCTTTCTTT.

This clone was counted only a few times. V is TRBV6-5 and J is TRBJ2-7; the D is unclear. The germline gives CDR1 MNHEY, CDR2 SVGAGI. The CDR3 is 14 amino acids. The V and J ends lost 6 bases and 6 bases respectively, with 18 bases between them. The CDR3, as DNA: TGTGCCAGCAGAATACACCCCCTCTCCCTCGAGCAGTACTTC. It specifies CASRIHPLSLEQYF.

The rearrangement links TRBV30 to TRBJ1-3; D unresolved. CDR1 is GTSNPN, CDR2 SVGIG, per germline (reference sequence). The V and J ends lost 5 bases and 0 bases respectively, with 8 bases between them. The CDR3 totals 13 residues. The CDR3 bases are TGTGCCTGGGATCGAGGCTCTGGAAACACCATATATTTT. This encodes CAWDRGSGNTIYF.